This T cell receptor beta chain was captured by sequencing in a study of PD-1 blockade in classical Hodgkin lymphoma. Whole-study context: Patients were given intravenous nivolumab, 3 mg/kg, every 2 weeks.

Time point reported: cycle 4 day 1 (C4D1), after more than five weeks of nivolumab. There was relapse after autologous stem cell transplantation in every patient, and there was variation in brentuximab vedotin exposure. Using magnetic negative selection, the CD4+ T cells were separated out of thawed PBMCs. Complete response, partial response or progressive disease constituted the best response categories observed. General observations from the study: When nivolumab was started under 1 year after ASCT, patients were excluded.

Assay used: immunoSEQ multiplex PCR; TCRdb lists only in-frame clones, some missing. Of around 12,000 clones listed, 70% to 75% are singletons. About this clone itself: Its antigen is unidentified.

CDR1 LGHNA and CDR2 YNFKEQ come from the germline V gene. Trimming left V 0 bases short and J 6 bases short, with 11 bases between. This CDR3 is built from 15 residues. The receptor's source is a human donor with classical Hodgkin lymphoma. The sample consisted of CD4+ T cells from blood, taken before the fourth cycle of nivolumab. The V and J genes are TRBV4-2 and TRBJ2-2; D remains unclear. The DNA of the CDR3 is TGTGCCAGCAGCCAAGACAGGCTTTACGCCGGGGAGCTGTTTTTT. Its protein product is CASSQDRLYAGELFF.